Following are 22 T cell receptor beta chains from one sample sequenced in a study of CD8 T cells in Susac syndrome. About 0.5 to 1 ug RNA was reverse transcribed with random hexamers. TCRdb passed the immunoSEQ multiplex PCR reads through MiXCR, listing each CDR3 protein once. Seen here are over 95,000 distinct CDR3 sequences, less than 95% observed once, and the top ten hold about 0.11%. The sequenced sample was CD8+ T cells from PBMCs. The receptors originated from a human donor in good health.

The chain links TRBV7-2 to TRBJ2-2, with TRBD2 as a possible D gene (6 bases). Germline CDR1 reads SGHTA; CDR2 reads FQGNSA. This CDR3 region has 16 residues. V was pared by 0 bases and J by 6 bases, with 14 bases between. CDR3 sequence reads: CASSLAILRDSGELFF. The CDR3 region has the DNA TGTGCCAGCAGCTTAGCAATATTGAGGGACTCCGGGGAGCTGTTTTTT.

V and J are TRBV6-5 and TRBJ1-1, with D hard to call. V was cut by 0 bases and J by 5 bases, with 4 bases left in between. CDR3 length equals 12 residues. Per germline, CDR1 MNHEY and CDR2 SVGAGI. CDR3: CASSYSATEAFF. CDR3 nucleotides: TGTGCCAGCAGTTACTCGGCGACTGAAGCTTTCTTT.

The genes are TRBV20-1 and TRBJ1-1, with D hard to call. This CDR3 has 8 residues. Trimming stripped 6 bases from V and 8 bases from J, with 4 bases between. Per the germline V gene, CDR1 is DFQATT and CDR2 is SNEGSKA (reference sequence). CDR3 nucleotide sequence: TGCAGTGCCGACGAAGCTTTCTTT. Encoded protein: CSADEAFF.

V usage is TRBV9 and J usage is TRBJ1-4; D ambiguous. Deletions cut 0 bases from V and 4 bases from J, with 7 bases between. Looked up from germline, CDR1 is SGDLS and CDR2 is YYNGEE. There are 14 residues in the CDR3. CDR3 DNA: TGTGCCAGCAGCGTAGAATCCCGTAATGAAAAACTGTTTTTT. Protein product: CASSVESRNEKLFF.

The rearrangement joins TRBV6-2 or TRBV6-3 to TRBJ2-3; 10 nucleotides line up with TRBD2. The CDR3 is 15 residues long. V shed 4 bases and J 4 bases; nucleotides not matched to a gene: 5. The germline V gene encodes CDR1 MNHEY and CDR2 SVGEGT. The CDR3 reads CASSSSGSNADTQYF. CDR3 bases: TGTGCCAGCAGTTCTAGCGGGAGTAATGCAGATACGCAGTATTTT.

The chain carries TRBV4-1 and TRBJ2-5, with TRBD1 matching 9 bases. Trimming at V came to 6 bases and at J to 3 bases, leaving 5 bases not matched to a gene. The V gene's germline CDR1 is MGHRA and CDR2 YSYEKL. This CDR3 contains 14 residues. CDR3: CASRNDRGKETQYF. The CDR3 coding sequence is TGCGCCAGCAGGAACGACAGGGGGAAAGAGACCCAGTACTTC.

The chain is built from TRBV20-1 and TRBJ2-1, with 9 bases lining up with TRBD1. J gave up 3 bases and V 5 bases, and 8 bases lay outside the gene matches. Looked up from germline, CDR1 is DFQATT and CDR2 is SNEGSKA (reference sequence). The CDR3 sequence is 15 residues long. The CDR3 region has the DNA TGCAGTGCTTGGGACGGGACAGGGCTCTACAATGAGCAGTTCTTC. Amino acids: CSAWDGTGLYNEQFF.

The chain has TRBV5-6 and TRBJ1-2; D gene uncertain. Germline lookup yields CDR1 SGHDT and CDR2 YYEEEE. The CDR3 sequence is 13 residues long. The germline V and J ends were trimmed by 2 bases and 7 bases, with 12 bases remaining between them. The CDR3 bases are TGTGCCAGCAGCTTCGGCCGGGAGGCTGGCTACACCTTC. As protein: CASSFGREAGYTF.

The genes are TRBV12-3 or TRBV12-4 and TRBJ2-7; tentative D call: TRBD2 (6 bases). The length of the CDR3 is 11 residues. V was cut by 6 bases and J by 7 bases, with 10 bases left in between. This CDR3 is CASRGGGEQYF. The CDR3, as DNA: TGTGCCAGCAGAGGCGGAGGGGAGCAGTACTTC.

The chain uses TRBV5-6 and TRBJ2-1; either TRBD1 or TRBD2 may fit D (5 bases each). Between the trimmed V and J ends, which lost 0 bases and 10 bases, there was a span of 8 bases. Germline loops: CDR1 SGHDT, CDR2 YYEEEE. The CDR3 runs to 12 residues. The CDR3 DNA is TGTGCCAGCAGCTTGGGGGACCGAGAGCAGTTCTTC. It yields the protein CASSLGDREQFF.

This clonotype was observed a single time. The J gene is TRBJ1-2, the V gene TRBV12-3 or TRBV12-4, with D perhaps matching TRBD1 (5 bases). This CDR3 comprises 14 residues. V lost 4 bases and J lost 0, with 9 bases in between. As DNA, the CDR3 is TGTGCCAGCAGTTCCGAGACAGCTAACTATGGCTACACCTTC. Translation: CASSSETANYGYTF.

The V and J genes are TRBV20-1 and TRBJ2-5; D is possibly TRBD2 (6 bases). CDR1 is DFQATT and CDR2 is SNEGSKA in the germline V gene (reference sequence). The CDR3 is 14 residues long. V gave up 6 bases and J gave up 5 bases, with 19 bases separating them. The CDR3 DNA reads TGCAGTGCCCCGGACTACGGAGGCACTGAGACCCAGTACTTC. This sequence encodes CSAPDYGGTETQYF.

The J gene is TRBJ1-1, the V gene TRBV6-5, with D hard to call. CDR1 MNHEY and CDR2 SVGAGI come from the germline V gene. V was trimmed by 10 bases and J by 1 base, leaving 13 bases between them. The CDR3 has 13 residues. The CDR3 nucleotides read TGTGCCACCTCGTTGGCAGGGAACACTGAAGCTTTCTTT. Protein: CATSLAGNTEAFF.

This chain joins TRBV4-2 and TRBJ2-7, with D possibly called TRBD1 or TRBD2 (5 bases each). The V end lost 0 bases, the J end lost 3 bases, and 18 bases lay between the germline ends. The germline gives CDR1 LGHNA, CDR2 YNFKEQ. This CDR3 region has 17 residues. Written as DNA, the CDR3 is TGTGCCAGCAGCCAAGATCTGAGGGGTCGCGGAGTCTACGAGCAGTACTTC. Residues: CASSQDLRGRGVYEQYF.

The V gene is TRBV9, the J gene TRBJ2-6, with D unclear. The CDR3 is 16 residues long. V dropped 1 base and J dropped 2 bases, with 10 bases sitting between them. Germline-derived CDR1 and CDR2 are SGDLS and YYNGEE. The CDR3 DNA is TGTGCCAGCAGCGTACTCCGGTCGACTGGGGCCAACGTCCTGACTTTC. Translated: CASSVLRSTGANVLTF. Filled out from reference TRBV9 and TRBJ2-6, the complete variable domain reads DSGVTQTPKHLITATGQRVTLRCSPRSGDLSVYWYQQSLDQGLQFLIQYYNGEERAKGNILERFSAQQFPDLHSELNLSSLELGDSALYFCASSVLRSTGANVLTFGAGSRLTVL.

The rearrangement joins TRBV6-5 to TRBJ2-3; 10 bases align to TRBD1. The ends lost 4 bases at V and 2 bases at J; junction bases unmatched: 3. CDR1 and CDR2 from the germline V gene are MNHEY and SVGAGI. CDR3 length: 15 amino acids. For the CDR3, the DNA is TGTGCCAGCAGTTCCGGGACAGGGGCCACAGATACGCAGTATTTT. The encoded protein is CASSSGTGATDTQYF.

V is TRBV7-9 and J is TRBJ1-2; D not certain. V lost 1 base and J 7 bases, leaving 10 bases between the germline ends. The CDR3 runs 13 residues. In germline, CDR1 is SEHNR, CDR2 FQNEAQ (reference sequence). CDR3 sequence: CASSLDGVAGYTF. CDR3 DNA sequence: TGTGCCAGCAGCTTAGACGGGGTTGCTGGCTACACCTTC.

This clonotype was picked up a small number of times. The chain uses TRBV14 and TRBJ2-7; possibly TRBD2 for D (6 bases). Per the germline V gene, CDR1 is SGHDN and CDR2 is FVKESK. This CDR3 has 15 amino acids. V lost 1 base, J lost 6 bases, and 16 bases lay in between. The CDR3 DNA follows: TGTGCCAGCAGCCAAGCGGGAGAGATCTATGGCGAGCAGTACTTC. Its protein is CASSQAGEIYGEQYF.

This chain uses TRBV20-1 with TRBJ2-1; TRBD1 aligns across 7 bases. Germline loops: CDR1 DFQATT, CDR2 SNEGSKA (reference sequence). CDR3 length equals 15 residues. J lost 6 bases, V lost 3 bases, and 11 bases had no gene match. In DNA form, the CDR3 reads TGCAGTGCTAGCCCCGTACAGGGGTTGGCCAATGAGCAGTTCTTC. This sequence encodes CSASPVQGLANEQFF.

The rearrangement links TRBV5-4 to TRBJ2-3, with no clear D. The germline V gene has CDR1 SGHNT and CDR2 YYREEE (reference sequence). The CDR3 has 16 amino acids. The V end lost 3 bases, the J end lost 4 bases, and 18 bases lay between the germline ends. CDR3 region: CASSSDPVPRSDTQYF. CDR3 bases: TGTGCCAGCAGCTCGGACCCAGTACCTCGGTCAGATACGCAGTATTTT.

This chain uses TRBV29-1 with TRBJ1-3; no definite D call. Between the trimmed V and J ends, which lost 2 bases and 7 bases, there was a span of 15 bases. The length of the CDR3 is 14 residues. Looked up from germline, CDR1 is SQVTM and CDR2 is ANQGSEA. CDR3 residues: CSVEFGGVGNTIYF. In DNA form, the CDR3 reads TGCAGCGTTGAATTTGGAGGAGTTGGGAACACCATATATTTT.

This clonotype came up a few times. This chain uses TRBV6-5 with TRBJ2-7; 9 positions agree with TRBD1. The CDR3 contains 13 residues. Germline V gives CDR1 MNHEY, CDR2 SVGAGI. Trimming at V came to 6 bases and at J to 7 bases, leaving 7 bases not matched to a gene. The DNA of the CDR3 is TGTGCCAGCAGCCAAAACAGGGGGCGAGAGCAGTACTTC. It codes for CASSQNRGREQYF.